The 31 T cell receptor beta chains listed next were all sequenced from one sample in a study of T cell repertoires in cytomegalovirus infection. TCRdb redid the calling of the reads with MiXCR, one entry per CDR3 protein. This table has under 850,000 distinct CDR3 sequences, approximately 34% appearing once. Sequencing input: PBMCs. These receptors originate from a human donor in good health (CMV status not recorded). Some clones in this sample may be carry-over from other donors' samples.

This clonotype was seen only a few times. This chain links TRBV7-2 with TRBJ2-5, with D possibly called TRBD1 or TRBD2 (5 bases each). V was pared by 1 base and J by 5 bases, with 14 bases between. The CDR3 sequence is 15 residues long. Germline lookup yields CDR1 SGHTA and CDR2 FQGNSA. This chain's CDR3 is CASSLGFLGTETQYF. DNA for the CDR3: TGTGCCAGCAGCTTAGGGTTTTTAGGGACGGAGACCCAGTACTTC.

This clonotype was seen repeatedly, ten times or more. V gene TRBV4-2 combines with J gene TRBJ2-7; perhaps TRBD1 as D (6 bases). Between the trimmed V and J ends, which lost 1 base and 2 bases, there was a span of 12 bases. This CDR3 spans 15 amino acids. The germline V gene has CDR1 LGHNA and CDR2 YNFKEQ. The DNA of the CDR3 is TGTGCCAGCAGCCAAGTCCAGGGGCGAACCTACGAGCAGTACTTC. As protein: CASSQVQGRTYEQYF.

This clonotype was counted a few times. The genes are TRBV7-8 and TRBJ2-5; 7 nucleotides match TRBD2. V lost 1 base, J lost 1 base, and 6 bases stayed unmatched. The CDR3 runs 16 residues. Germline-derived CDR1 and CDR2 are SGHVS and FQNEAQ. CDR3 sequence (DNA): TGTGCCAGCAGCTTAGGGGGGAGGGCCCCCCAAGAGACCCAGTACTTC. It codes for CASSLGGRAPQETQYF.

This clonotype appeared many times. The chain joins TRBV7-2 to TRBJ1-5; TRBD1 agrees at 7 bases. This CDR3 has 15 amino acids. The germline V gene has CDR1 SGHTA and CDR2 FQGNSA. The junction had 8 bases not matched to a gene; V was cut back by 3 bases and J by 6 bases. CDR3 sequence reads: CASSFTGVGGQPQHF. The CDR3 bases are TGTGCCAGCAGCTTTACAGGGGTTGGGGGTCAGCCCCAGCATTTT.

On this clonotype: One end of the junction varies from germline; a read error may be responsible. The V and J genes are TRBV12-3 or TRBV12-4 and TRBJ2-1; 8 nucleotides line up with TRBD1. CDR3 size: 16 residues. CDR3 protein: CASSLARGHSYNEQFF. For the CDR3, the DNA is TGTGCCAGCAGTCTAGCCAGGGGGCACTCCTACAATGAGCAGTTCTTC.

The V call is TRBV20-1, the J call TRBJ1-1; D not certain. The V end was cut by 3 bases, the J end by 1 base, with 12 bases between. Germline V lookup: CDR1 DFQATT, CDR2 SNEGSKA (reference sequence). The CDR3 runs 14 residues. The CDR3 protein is CSASEGQANTEAFF. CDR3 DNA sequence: TGCAGTGCTAGTGAAGGTCAGGCGAACACTGAAGCTTTCTTT.

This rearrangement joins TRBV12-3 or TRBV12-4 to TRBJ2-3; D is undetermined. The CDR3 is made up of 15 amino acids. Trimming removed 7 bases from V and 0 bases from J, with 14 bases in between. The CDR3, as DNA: TGTGCCAGCACTCCATACGTCGCTAGCACAGATACGCAGTATTTT. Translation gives CASTPYVASTDTQYF.

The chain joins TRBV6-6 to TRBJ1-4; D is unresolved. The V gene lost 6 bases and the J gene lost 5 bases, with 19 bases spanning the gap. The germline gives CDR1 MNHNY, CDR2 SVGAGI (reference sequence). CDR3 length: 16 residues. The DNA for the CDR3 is TGTGCCAGCAGGAAGCTACAGTCCTCCTTAAATGAAAAACTGTTTTTT. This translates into CASRKLQSSLNEKLFF.

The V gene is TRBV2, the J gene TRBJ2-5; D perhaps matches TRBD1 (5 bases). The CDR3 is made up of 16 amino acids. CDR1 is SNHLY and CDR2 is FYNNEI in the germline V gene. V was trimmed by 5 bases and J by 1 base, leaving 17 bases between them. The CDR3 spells CASSLKPGSSQETQYF. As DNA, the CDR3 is TGTGCCAGCAGTCTTAAACCAGGGTCATCCCAAGAGACCCAGTACTTC.

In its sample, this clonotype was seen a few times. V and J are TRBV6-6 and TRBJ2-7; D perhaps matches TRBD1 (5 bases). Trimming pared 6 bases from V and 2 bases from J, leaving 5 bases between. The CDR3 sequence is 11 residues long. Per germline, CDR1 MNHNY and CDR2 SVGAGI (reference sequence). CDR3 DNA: TGTGCCAGCAGGGACACCTACGAGCAGTACTTC. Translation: CASRDTYEQYF.

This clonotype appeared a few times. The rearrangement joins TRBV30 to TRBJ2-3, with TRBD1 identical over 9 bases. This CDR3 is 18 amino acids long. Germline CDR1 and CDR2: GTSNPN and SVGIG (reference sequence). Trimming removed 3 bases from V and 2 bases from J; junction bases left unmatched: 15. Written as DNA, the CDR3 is TGTGCCTGGAGGGGACAGGGATCGGCCCCGGATCACACAGATACGCAGTATTTT. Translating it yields CAWRGQGSAPDHTDTQYF.

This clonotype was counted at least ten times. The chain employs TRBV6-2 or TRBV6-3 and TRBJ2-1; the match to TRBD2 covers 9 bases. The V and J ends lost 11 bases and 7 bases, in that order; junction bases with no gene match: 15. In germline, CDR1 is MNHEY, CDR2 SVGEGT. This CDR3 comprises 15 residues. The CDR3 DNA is TGTGCCGCGGGAATCCCAGCGGGAGGTGGGAATGAGCAGTTCTTC. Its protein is CAAGIPAGGGNEQFF.

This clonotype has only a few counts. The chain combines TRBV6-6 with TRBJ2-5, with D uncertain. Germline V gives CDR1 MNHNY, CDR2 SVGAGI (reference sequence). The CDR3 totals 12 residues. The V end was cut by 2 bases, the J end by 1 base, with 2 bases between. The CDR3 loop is CASSYVQETQYF. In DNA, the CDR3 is TGTGCCAGCAGTTACGTCCAAGAGACCCAGTACTTC.

The CDR3 region is CASSRGAELGGEEDYGYTF. In DNA form, the CDR3 reads TGTGCCAGCAGTCGAGGAGCCGAACTAGGGGGCGAGGAGGACTATGGCTACACCTTC. The chain recombines TRBV12-3 or TRBV12-4 with TRBJ1-2; 7 bases agree with TRBD1. The CDR3 sequence is 19 residues long. V gave up 5 bases and J gave up 3 bases; unmatched junction bases: 21.

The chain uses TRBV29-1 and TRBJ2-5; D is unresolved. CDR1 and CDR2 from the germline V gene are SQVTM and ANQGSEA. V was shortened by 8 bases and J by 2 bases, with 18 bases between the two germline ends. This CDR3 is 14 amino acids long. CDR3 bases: TGCAGCTCCCGGTCCGTGGCGGTTCAAGAGACCCAGTACTTC. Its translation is CSSRSVAVQETQYF.

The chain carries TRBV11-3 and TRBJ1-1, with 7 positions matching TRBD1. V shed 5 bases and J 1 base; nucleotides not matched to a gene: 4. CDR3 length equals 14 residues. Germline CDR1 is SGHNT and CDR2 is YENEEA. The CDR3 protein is CASSAQGENTEAFF. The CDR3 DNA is TGTGCCAGCAGCGCTCAGGGGGAGAACACTGAAGCTTTCTTT.

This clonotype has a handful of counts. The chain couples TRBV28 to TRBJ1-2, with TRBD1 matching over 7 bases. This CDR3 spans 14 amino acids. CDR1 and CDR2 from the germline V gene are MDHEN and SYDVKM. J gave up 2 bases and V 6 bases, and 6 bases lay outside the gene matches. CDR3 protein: CASSMMTGNYGYTF. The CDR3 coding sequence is TGTGCCAGCAGCATGATGACAGGGAACTATGGCTACACCTTC.

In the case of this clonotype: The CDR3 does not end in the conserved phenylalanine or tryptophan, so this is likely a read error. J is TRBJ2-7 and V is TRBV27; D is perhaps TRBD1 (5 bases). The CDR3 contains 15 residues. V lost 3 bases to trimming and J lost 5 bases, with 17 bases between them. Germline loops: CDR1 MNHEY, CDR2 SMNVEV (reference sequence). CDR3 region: CASSFLPSGRDEQYC. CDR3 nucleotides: TGTGCCAGCAGTTTTTTGCCCTCCGGCAGGGACGAGCAGTACTGC.

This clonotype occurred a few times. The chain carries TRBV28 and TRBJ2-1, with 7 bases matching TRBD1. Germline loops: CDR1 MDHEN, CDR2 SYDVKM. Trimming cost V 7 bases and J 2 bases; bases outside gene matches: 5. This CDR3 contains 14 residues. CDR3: CASKTRGPYNEQFF. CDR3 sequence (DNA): TGTGCCAGCAAAACTAGGGGGCCCTACAATGAGCAGTTCTTC.

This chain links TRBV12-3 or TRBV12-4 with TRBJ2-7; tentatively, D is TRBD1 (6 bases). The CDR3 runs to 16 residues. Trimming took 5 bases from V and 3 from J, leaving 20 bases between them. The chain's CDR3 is CASSVTGGPSSYEQYF. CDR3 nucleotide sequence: TGTGCCAGCAGTGTGACAGGCGGACCCTCGAGCTACGAGCAGTACTTC.

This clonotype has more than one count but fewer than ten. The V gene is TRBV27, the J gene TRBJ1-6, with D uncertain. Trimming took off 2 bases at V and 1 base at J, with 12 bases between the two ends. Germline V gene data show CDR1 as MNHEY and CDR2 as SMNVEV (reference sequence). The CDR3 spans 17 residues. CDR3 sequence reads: CASSLGLRASYNSPLHF. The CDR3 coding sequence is TGTGCCAGCAGTTTAGGTCTCCGGGCATCCTATAATTCACCCCTCCACTTT.

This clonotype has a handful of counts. CDR3 region: CATRTGGLGYTF. The DNA of the CDR3 is TGTGCCACCCGGACAGGGGGCCTTGGCTACACCTTC. The chain carries TRBV12-3 or TRBV12-4 and TRBJ1-2, with 11 bases that match TRBD1. J gave up 7 bases and V 10 bases, and 5 bases lay outside the gene matches. This CDR3 is 12 amino acids long.

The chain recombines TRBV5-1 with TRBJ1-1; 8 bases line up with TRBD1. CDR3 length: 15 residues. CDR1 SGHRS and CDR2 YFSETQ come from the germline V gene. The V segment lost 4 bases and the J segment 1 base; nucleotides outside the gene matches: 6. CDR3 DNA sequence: TGCGCCAGCAGCGGAGGACAGGGAGCGAACACTGAAGCTTTCTTT. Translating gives CASSGGQGANTEAFF.

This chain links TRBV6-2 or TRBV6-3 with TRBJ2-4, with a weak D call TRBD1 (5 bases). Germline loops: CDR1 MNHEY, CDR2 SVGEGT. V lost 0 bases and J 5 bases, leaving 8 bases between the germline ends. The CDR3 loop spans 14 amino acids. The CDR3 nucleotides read TGTGCCAGCAGTTACTCGTTCAGGGAAAACATTCAGTACTTC. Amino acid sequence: CASSYSFRENIQYF.

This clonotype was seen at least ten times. The CDR3 DNA reads TGTGCCAGCAGCTGGACTAGCGGGAGGTCGATTAGCACAGATACGCAGTATTTT. It translates to CASSWTSGRSISTDTQYF. The chain employs TRBV7-2 and TRBJ2-3; 14 bases align to TRBD2. CDR1 is SGHTA and CDR2 is FQGNSA in the germline V gene. The V segment lost 4 bases and the J segment 0 bases; nucleotides outside the gene matches: 6. The CDR3 consists of 18 residues.

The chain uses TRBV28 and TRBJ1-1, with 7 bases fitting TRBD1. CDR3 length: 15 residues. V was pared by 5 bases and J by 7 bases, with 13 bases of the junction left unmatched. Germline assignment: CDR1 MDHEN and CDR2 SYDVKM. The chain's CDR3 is CASSPSTGFMVEAFF. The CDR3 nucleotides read TGTGCCAGCAGTCCCTCGACAGGGTTTATGGTTGAAGCTTTCTTT.

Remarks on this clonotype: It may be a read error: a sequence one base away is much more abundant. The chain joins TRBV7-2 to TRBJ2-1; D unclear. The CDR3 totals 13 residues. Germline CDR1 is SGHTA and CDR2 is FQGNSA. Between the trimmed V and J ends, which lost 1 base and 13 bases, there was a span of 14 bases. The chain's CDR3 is CASSLVAFVQQFF. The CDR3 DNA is TGTGCCAGCAGCTTAGTTGCGTTCGTGCAACAGTTCTTC.

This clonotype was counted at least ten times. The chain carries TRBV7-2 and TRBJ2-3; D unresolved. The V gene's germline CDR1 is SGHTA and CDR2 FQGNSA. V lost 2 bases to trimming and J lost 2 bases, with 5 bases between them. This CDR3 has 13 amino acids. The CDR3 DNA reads TGTGCCAGCAGCTTAAAATTCACAGATACGCAGTATTTT. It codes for CASSLKFTDTQYF.

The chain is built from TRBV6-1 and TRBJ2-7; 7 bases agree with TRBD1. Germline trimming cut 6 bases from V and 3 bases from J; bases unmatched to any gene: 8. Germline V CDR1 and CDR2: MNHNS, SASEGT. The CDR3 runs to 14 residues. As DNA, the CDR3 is TGTGCCAGCAGATCAGACAGGGACCACTACGAGCAGTACTTC. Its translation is CASRSDRDHYEQYF.

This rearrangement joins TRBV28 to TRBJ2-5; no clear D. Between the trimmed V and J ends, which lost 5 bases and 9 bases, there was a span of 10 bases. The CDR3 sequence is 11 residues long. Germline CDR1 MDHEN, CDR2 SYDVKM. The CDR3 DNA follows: TGTGCCAGCAGTCGGCTCGAGGCCCAGTACTTC. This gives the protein CASSRLEAQYF.

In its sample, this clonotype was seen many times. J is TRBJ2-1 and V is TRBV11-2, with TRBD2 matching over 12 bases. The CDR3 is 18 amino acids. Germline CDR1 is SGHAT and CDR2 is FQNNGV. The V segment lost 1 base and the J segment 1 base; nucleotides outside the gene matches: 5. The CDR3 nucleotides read TGTGCCAGCAGCTTAGTCGGTCTAGCGGGAGGGTCCTACAATGAGCAGTTCTTC. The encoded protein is CASSLVGLAGGSYNEQFF.